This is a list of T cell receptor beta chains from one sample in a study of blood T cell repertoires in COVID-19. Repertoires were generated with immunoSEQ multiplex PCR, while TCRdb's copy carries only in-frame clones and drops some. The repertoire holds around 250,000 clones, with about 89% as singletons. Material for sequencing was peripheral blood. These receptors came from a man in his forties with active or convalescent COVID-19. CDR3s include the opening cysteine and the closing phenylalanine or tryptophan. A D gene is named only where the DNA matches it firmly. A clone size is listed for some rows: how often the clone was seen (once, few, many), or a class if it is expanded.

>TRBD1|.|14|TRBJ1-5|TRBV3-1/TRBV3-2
TGTGCCAGCACCCCGGGACAGGGTGATCAGCCCCAGCATTTT
CASTPGQGDQPQHF
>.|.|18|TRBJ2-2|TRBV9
TGTGCCAGCAGCGACCTCCGGGACACCCACTCGAGCACCGGGGAGCTGTTTTTT
CASSDLRDTHSSTGELFF
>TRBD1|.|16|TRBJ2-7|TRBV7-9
TGTGCCAGCAGCTTACCGTTGACAGGGGTAGTCGACGAGCAGTACTTC
CASSLPLTGVVDEQYF
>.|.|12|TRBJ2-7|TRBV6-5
TGTGCCAGCAGTTACAGGGGGGGTCGGCAGTACTTC
CASSYRGGRQYF
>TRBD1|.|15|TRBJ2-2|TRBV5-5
TGTGCCAGCAGCCGGCTAGGGGGCGGCATCGGGGAGCTGTTTTTT
CASSRLGGGIGELFF
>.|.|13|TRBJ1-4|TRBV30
TGTGCCTGGAGGAGACAGATGAATGAAAAACTGTTTTTT
CAWRRQMNEKLFF
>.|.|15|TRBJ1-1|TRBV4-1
TGCGCCAGCAGCACCCGACAGAACATGAACACTGAAGCTTTCTTT
CASSTRQNMNTEAFF
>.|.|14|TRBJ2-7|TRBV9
TGTGCCAGCAGCAATACCGCACAGGGTTACGAGCAGTACTTC
CASSNTAQGYEQYF
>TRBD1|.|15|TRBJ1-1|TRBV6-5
TGTGCCAGCAGTTCTGACAGGGGGCAGGGGACTGAAGCTTTCTTT
CASSSDRGQGTEAFF
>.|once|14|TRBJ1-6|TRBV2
TGTGCCAGCAGTGTCCAGGGGAGGGGATCACCCCTCCACTTT
CASSVQGRGSPLHF
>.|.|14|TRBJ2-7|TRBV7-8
TGTGCCAGCAGCTTCCATGAGATACCCTACGAGCAGTACTTC
CASSFHEIPYEQYF
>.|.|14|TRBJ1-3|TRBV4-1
TGCGCCAGCAGCCAAACCGGGAATGGAAACACCATATATTTT
CASSQTGNGNTIYF
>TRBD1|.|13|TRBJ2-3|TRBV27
TGTGCCAGTATAAGGGACAGGGGTGATACGCAGTATTTT
CASIRDRGDTQYF
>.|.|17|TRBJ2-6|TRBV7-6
TGTGCCAGCAGCTTAGGACAGCCTCACTCTGGGGCCAACGTCCTGACTTTC
CASSLGQPHSGANVLTF
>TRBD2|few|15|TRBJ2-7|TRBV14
TGTGCCAGCAGCCTAGCGGGGCCCTCCTTGGGCGAGCAGTACTTC
CASSLAGPSLGEQYF
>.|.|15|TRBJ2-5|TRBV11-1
TGTGCCAGCAGCTTACACTCCGGACAGAAAGAGACCCAGTACTTC
CASSLHSGQKETQYF
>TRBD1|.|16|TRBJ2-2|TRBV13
TGTGCCAGCAGCACCCGGACAGGGTCTGGCACCGGGGAGCTGTTTTTT
CASSTRTGSGTGELFF
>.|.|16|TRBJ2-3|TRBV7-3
TGTGCCAGCAGCTTAACGCCGACTAGTTTGCCAGATACGCAGTATTTT
CASSLTPTSLPDTQYF